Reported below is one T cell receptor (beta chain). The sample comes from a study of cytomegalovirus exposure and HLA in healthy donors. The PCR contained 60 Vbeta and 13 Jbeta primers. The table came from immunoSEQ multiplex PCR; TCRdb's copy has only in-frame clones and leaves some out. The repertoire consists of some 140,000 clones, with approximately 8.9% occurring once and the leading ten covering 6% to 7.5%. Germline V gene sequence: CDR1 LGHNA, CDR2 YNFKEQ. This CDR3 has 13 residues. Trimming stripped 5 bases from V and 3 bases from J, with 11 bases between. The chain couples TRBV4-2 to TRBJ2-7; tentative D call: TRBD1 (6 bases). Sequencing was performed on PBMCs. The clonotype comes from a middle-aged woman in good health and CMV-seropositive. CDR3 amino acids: CASSSQGNYEQYF. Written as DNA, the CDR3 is TGTGCCAGCAGCTCACAGGGAAACTACGAGCAGTACTTC.